Listed below are T cell receptor beta chains from one sample, sequenced in a study of cytomegalovirus exposure and HLA in healthy donors. Using immunoSEQ multiplex PCR, the repertoire was profiled, and TCRdb retains in-frame clones only, with some absent. This table has some 160,000 clones, over 70% appearing once. Sequencing used PBMCs. These receptors were collected from a man between 50 and 59 years old in good health and CMV-seropositive. Both conserved end residues are part of each CDR3. Each record gives: CDR3 DNA, CDR3 protein, V gene, D gene, clone size, J gene. A D gene is named only where the DNA matches it firmly. Clone size is given for some rows only: seen once, a few or many times, or a class if the clone is expanded.

CDR3 DNA: TGTGCCAGCGGCGGACAGGGAGGTTACACTGAAGCTTTCTTT
CDR3 protein: CASGGQGGYTEAFF
V gene: TRBV6-1
D gene: TRBD1
clone size: -
J gene: TRBJ1-1

CDR3 DNA: TGCGCCAGCCGGACAGGGGTGAACACTGAAGCTTTCTTT
CDR3 protein: CASRTGVNTEAFF
V gene: TRBV5-1
D gene: TRBD1
clone size: -
J gene: TRBJ1-1

CDR3 DNA: TGCGCCAGCAGCAACAGGGTGGCTTCTCGCTTCAGCCACTACGAGCAGTACTTC
CDR3 protein: CASSNRVASRFSHYEQYF
V gene: TRBV5-1
D gene: -
clone size: -
J gene: TRBJ2-7

CDR3 DNA: TGTGCCAGTATGAGCTCCTATAATTCACCCCTCCACTTT
CDR3 protein: CASMSSYNSPLHF
V gene: TRBV19
D gene: -
clone size: -
J gene: TRBJ1-6

CDR3 DNA: TGTGCCAGCAGTTTACCAGGGGTCGAGCAGTACTTC
CDR3 protein: CASSLPGVEQYF
V gene: TRBV28
D gene: -
clone size: -
J gene: TRBJ2-7

CDR3 DNA: TGTGCCTGGAGTGTGCATGGGGCTGGGGAGACCCAGTACTTC
CDR3 protein: CAWSVHGAGETQYF
V gene: TRBV30
D gene: -
clone size: once
J gene: TRBJ2-5

CDR3 DNA: TGTGCCAGCAGCTTAAGGCGAGCGGGGGTCATATCCACCAAAAGGACCTACGAGCAGTACTTC
CDR3 protein: CASSLRRAGVISTKRTYEQYF
V gene: TRBV7-3
D gene: TRBD2
clone size: -
J gene: TRBJ2-7

CDR3 DNA: TGTGCCAGCAGTTACTCATACTCCTACGAGCAGTACTTC
CDR3 protein: CASSYSYSYEQYF
V gene: TRBV6-5
D gene: -
clone size: -
J gene: TRBJ2-7

CDR3 DNA: TGTGCCAGCAGCTTCGGACAGTCTGCAACTAATGAAAAACTGTTTTTT
CDR3 protein: CASSFGQSATNEKLFF
V gene: TRBV28
D gene: -
clone size: -
J gene: TRBJ1-4

CDR3 DNA: TGCGCCAGCAGCGGGGGGACTCACTACAATGAGCAGTTCTTC
CDR3 protein: CASSGGTHYNEQFF
V gene: TRBV5-1
D gene: -
clone size: once
J gene: TRBJ2-1

CDR3 DNA: TGTGCCAGCAATTTCGTCTCTGGAAACACCATATATTTT
CDR3 protein: CASNFVSGNTIYF
V gene: TRBV2
D gene: -
clone size: -
J gene: TRBJ1-3

CDR3 DNA: TGTGCCAGCAGCGACGGGACAGGCGGTGGGGATACGCAGTATTTT
CDR3 protein: CASSDGTGGGDTQYF
V gene: TRBV5-6
D gene: TRBD1
clone size: -
J gene: TRBJ2-3

CDR3 DNA: TGTGCCACCACGACTAGCGGGGAGACCCAGTACTTC
CDR3 protein: CATTTSGETQYF
V gene: TRBV2
D gene: TRBD2
clone size: many
J gene: TRBJ2-5

CDR3 DNA: TGTGCCAGCAGCCAATACAGGGGGCTTTATGGCTACACCTTC
CDR3 protein: CASSQYRGLYGYTF
V gene: TRBV13
D gene: TRBD1
clone size: once
J gene: TRBJ1-2

CDR3 DNA: TGTGCCAGCAGGAAAAACAGGGACAGCTTCTATGGCTACACCTTC
CDR3 protein: CASRKNRDSFYGYTF
V gene: TRBV6-5
D gene: TRBD1
clone size: -
J gene: TRBJ1-2

CDR3 DNA: TGTGCCAGCAGCGCAGAGCGGGGGCCTTACGAGCAGTACTTC
CDR3 protein: CASSAERGPYEQYF
V gene: TRBV11-1
D gene: TRBD2
clone size: -
J gene: TRBJ2-7

CDR3 DNA: TGTGCCAGCAGCTTGGTTCGGGCGGGGAAGGAGACCCAGTACTTC
CDR3 protein: CASSLVRAGKETQYF
V gene: TRBV5-4
D gene: -
clone size: once
J gene: TRBJ2-5

CDR3 DNA: TGTGCCTGGTCGTTAACCAAAAACATTCAGTACTTC
CDR3 protein: CAWSLTKNIQYF
V gene: TRBV30
D gene: -
clone size: -
J gene: TRBJ2-4

CDR3 DNA: TGCGCCAGCAGCTTGCAGGGTACAGATACGCAGTATTTT
CDR3 protein: CASSLQGTDTQYF
V gene: TRBV5-1
D gene: -
clone size: -
J gene: TRBJ2-3

CDR3 DNA: TGTGCCAGCAGCACGGGGGGTCCACGGAATCAGCCCCAGCATTTT
CDR3 protein: CASSTGGPRNQPQHF
V gene: TRBV2
D gene: -
clone size: -
J gene: TRBJ1-5

CDR3 DNA: TGTGCCAGCAGCGCGGGTGGACTAGAGGGGGAGACCCAGTACTTC
CDR3 protein: CASSAGGLEGETQYF
V gene: TRBV9
D gene: TRBD2
clone size: -
J gene: TRBJ2-5

CDR3 DNA: TGTGCCAGCAGCTTAGCGCGCGGGACAGGGTTTGGAGCTTTCTTT
CDR3 protein: CASSLARGTGFGAFF
V gene: TRBV7-6
D gene: TRBD1
clone size: -
J gene: TRBJ1-1

CDR3 DNA: TGTGCCAGCAGCAAAGGAGAGAATGAGCAGTTCTTC
CDR3 protein: CASSKGENEQFF
V gene: TRBV21-1
D gene: -
clone size: -
J gene: TRBJ2-1

CDR3 DNA: TGTGCCAGCAGCGTAGGGTGGGGGGGGACATATGGCTACACCTTC
CDR3 protein: CASSVGWGGTYGYTF
V gene: TRBV9
D gene: -
clone size: -
J gene: TRBJ1-2

CDR3 DNA: TGTGCCAGCTCGCCGGACACATCCGAGCAGTACTTC
CDR3 protein: CASSPDTSEQYF
V gene: TRBV18
D gene: -
clone size: -
J gene: TRBJ2-7

CDR3 DNA: TGCGCCAGCAGCCGGTGGAAGCGGGACAATGAGCAGTTCTTC
CDR3 protein: CASSRWKRDNEQFF
V gene: TRBV4-3
D gene: -
clone size: once
J gene: TRBJ2-1